This T cell receptor (beta chain) was observed in a study of blood T cells in healthy people across ages. Trimming took off 0 bases at V and 5 bases at J, with 10 bases between the two ends. The CDR3 has 14 amino acids. Germline values: CDR1 SGHTA, CDR2 FQGNSA. A second about 6 to 12 cycle PCR used barcoded and J-beta primers. Each CDR3 protein gets one entry after TCRdb re-called the 5' RACE reads with MiXCR. Of around 800,000 distinct CDR3 sequences in the sample, around two fifths were seen once. This clonotype was found a few times. Sequenced material: blood. The source is a man in his 60s in good health. This chain joins TRBV7-2 and TRBJ2-5; D tentatively reads TRBD1 or TRBD2 (5 bases each). CDR3 sequence reads: CASSLAGERETQYF. The CDR3 nucleotides read TGTGCCAGCAGCTTAGCAGGGGAGAGGGAGACCCAGTACTTC.